A single sample gave rise to the 20 T cell receptor beta chains below, sequenced in a study of beta chain features in type 1 diabetes. Regarding the study as a whole: For Type 1 diabetes patients, all four CD4+ subsets carried TCRB CDR3s that were moderately but significantly shorter.

Sequenced material consisted of expressed TCRB transcripts (all of the isolated RNA was reverse transcribed). Libraries were prepared by immunoSEQ multiplex PCR; TCRdb keeps only in-frame clonotypes and omits some of them. The table has about 660,000 clones, around 15% seen once. These receptors' targets are unknown. Sample: naive CD4+ T cells from blood. These receptors all come from a young man with type 1 diabetes.

This clone was observed a handful of times. Distinct nucleotide sequences in the sample also encode this CDR3. This chain links TRBV7-9 with TRBJ1-5; 8 nucleotides align to TRBD1. Germline V gene lookup returns CDR1 SEHNR and CDR2 FQNEAQ (reference sequence). This CDR3 has 13 residues. J was trimmed by 5 bases and V by 5 bases; bases with no gene match: 2. CDR3 amino acids: CASSLTGDQPQHF. CDR3 bases: TGTGCCAGCAGCCTGACAGGGGATCAGCCCCAGCATTTT.

This clone was seen a few times. The chain joins TRBV7-2 to TRBJ2-4, with a tentative D call TRBD1 (6 bases). Germline V gene lookup returns CDR1 SGHTA and CDR2 FQGNSA. The CDR3 totals 13 residues. V lost 5 bases to trimming and J lost 8 bases, with 13 bases between them. The CDR3 reads CASSLRGIDIQYF. The CDR3 DNA reads TGTGCCAGCAGCCTGAGGGGGATAGACATTCAGTACTTC.

J is TRBJ1-4 and V is TRBV30, with D unresolved. Germline V gene data show CDR1 as GTSNPN and CDR2 as SVGIG (reference sequence). V shed 2 bases and J shed 8 bases, with 21 bases lying between them. CDR3 length: 16 amino acids. DNA of the CDR3: TGTGCCTGGAGTCCCTTTGTTCGGAGTTTGGGGGAAAAACTGTTTTTT. Translation: CAWSPFVRSLGEKLFF.

This sequence joins TRBV5-1 and TRBJ2-1; D unresolved. The germline V and J ends were trimmed by 0 bases and 9 bases, with 10 bases remaining between them. Germline values: CDR1 SGHRS, CDR2 YFSETQ. The CDR3 extends over 13 amino acids. The CDR3 loop reads CASSLESLGEQFF. Here the CDR3 DNA reads TGCGCCAGCAGCTTGGAATCCCTGGGTGAGCAGTTCTTC.

This chain connects TRBV11-2 to TRBJ2-7, with 9 bases lining up with TRBD1. Per germline, CDR1 SGHAT and CDR2 FQNNGV. V lost 1 base and J lost 6; bases outside the gene matches: 4. The CDR3 has 14 residues. The CDR3 nucleotides read TGTGCCAGCAGCTTAGGCGACAGGGGGTCCGAGCAGTACTTC. It encodes CASSLGDRGSEQYF. The full variable domain, rest sourced from reference TRBV11-2 and TRBJ2-7, is EAGVAQSPRYKIIEKRQSVAFWCNPISGHATLYWYQQILGQGPKLLIQFQNNGVVDDSQLPKDRFSAERLKGVDSTLKIQPAKLEDSAVYLCASSLGDRGSEQYFGPGTRLTVT.

This clone was detected only a few times. The gene calls are TRBV4-2 and TRBJ1-1, with D unresolved. Trimming took 0 bases from V and 1 from J, leaving 6 bases between them. There are 14 residues in the CDR3. From germline, CDR1 is LGHNA and CDR2 YNFKEQ. The CDR3 is CASSQEAGNTEAFF. The CDR3 DNA follows: TGTGCCAGCAGCCAAGAAGCAGGGAACACTGAAGCTTTCTTT.

The chain employs TRBV19 and TRBJ2-3, with TRBD2 as a possible D gene (5 bases). CDR1 and CDR2 from the germline V gene are LNHDA and SQIVND (reference sequence). V lost 7 bases, J lost 4 bases, and 15 bases lay in between. CDR3 length: 14 amino acids. Here the CDR3 reads CASKRTRVPDTQYF. CDR3 sequence (DNA): TGTGCCAGTAAGAGAACGAGGGTCCCAGATACGCAGTATTTT.

On this clone itself: The sample carries other DNA sequences with the same CDR3. This chain connects TRBV5-4 to TRBJ2-3, with a tentative D call TRBD2 (5 bases). The CDR3 consists of 15 residues. Germline V CDR1 and CDR2: SGHNT, YYREEE (reference sequence). Between the trimmed V and J ends, which lost 0 bases and 0 bases, there was a span of 8 bases. In nucleotides, the CDR3 is TGTGCCAGCAGCTTGGGCGGGTCTAGCACAGATACGCAGTATTTT. Translating gives CASSLGGSSTDTQYF.

This sequence joins TRBV18 and TRBJ2-2; 8 bases line up with TRBD1. CDR1 is KGHSH, CDR2 LQKENI, per germline. J lost 2 bases, V lost 4 bases, and 9 bases had no gene match. The CDR3 is 17 amino acids. CDR3 region: CASSRDRSLINTGELFF. CDR3 coding DNA: TGTGCCAGCTCACGGGACAGGAGCCTCATAAACACCGGGGAGCTGTTTTTT.

V and J are TRBV5-1 and TRBJ2-3; 12 bases fit TRBD1. V gave up 1 base and J gave up 0 bases; unmatched junction bases: 9. Looked up from germline, CDR1 is SGHRS and CDR2 is YFSETQ. This CDR3 is 19 amino acids long. CDR3 DNA sequence: TGCGCCAGCAGCTTGACTGGGACAGGGGGCCTCTCTAGCACAGATACGCAGTATTTT. It is translated as CASSLTGTGGLSSTDTQYF.

The rearrangement uses TRBV29-1 and TRBJ1-3; D might be TRBD1 (5 bases). Germline CDR1 reads SQVTM; CDR2 reads ANQGSEA. Trimming took off 0 bases at V and 2 bases at J, with 8 bases between the two ends. CDR3 size: 14 residues. This CDR3 is CSVEDRDPGNTIYF. The DNA for the CDR3 is TGCAGCGTTGAAGATCGGGACCCTGGAAACACCATATATTTT.

This clone was recorded a few times. V gene TRBV29-1 combines with J gene TRBJ1-4; D gene ambiguous. The CDR3 runs to 12 residues. V dropped 4 bases and J dropped 8 bases, with 11 bases sitting between them. Germline lookup yields CDR1 SQVTM and CDR2 ANQGSEA. CDR3: CSVGAGREKLFF. The CDR3 region has the DNA TGCAGCGTTGGGGCGGGCCGGGAAAAACTGTTTTTT.

This clone was observed a handful of times. The rearrangement links TRBV30 to TRBJ2-7, with D tentatively TRBD2 (6 bases). The CDR3 totals 15 residues. Trimming left V 4 bases short and J 0 bases short, with 16 bases between. The V gene's germline CDR1 is GTSNPN and CDR2 SVGIG (reference sequence). Here the CDR3 DNA reads TGTGCCTGGAAGCGGGTTCCGGACGCCTCCTACGAGCAGTACTTC. Protein: CAWKRVPDASYEQYF.

The CDR3 loop is CASSYQSGTESYEQYF. CDR3 sequence (DNA): TGTGCCAGCAGCTATCAATCTGGGACAGAATCCTACGAGCAGTACTTC. This chain uses TRBV7-2 with TRBJ2-7; TRBD1 matches at 7 bases. CDR1 and CDR2 from the germline V gene are SGHTA and FQGNSA. With V trimmed by 4 bases and J by 1 base, 10 bases remained unmatched. The CDR3 contains 16 residues.

The table lists this clone with a few counts. The rearrangement joins TRBV30 to TRBJ1-1; 7 nucleotides match TRBD1. The CDR3 runs 14 residues. V was clipped by 4 bases and J by 1 base; unmatched bases: 6. CDR1 is GTSNPN, CDR2 SVGIG, per germline (reference sequence). The CDR3 here is CAWKPGTANTEAFF. The DNA for the CDR3 is TGTGCCTGGAAGCCGGGGACAGCGAACACTGAAGCTTTCTTT.

This chain links TRBV18 with TRBJ2-7; D is ambiguous. The CDR3 has 13 amino acids. CDR1 and CDR2 from the germline V gene are KGHSH and LQKENI. V was pared by 3 bases and J by 5 bases, with 11 bases between. The chain's CDR3 is CASSPGQTNEQYF. In nucleotides, the CDR3 is TGTGCCAGCTCACCGGGCCAGACGAACGAGCAGTACTTC.

The CDR3 region is CASSSRVGTQYF. The CDR3 region has the DNA TGTGCCAGCAGCTCTAGGGTGGGGACCCAGTACTTC. The rearrangement links TRBV7-8 to TRBJ2-5; the D is unclear. CDR1 is SGHVS, CDR2 FQNEAQ, per germline. This CDR3 spans 12 amino acids. The V gene lost 4 bases and the J gene lost 7 bases, with 10 bases spanning the gap.

The chain employs TRBV6-6 and TRBJ2-7; 7 bases agree with TRBD2. Germline V gene lookup returns CDR1 MNHNY and CDR2 SVGAGI (reference sequence). Trimming took 5 bases from V and 3 from J; bases not matched to a gene: 10. The CDR3 consists of 15 residues. This chain's CDR3 is CASSQLGGGSYEQYF. The CDR3 region has the DNA TGTGCCAGCAGTCAGCTGGGCGGCGGGAGCTACGAGCAGTACTTC.

The V and J genes are TRBV4-3 and TRBJ2-7, with a possible D match to TRBD1 (6 bases). This CDR3 is 17 amino acids long. Germline V gene data show CDR1 as LGHNA and CDR2 as YSLEER. Trimming took 1 base from V and 2 from J, leaving 18 bases between them. CDR3 in DNA: TGCGCCAGCAGCCAAGTAGGTCCGGGACAACTTACCTACGAGCAGTACTTC. Its translation: CASSQVGPGQLTYEQYF.

The J gene is TRBJ1-2, the V gene TRBV2; D is unresolved. Germline CDR1 reads SNHLY; CDR2 reads FYNNEI. V was trimmed by 6 bases and J by 4 bases, leaving 18 bases between them. The CDR3 consists of 15 residues. The CDR3 DNA is TGTGCCAGCAGCGAGATCCAGTTTGACCCCTATGGCTACACCTTC. This sequence encodes CASSEIQFDPYGYTF.